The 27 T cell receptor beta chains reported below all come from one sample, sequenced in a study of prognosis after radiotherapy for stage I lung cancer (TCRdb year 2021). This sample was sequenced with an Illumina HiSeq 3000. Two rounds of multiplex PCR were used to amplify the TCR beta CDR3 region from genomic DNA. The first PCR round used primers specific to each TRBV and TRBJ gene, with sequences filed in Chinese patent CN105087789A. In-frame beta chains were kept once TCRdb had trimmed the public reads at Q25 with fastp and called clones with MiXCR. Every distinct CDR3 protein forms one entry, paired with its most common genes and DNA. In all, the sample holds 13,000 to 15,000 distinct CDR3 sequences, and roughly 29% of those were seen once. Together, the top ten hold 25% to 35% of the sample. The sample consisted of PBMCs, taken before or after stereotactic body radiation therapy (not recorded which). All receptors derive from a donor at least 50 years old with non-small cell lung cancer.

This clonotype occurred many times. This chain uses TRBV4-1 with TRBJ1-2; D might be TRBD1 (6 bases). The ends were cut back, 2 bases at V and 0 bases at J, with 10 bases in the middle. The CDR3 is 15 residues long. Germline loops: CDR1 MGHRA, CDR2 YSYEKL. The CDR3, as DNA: TGCGCCAGCAGCCAACCGGGACATACTAACTATGGCTACACCTTC. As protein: CASSQPGHTNYGYTF.

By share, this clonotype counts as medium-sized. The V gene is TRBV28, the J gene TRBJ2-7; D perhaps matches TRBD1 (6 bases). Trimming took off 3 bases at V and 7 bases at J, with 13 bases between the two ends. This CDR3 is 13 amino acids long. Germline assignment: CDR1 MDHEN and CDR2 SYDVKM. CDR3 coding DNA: TGTGCCAGCAGTTTGTCCCAGAGGGGGGAGCAGTACTTC. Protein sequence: CASSLSQRGEQYF.

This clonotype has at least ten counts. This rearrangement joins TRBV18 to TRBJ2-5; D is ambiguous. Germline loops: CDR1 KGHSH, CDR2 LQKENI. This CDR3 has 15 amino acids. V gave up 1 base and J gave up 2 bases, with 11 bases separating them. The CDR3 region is CASSPRYGRQETQYF. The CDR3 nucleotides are TGTGCCAGCTCACCACGTTATGGCCGGCAAGAGACCCAGTACTTC. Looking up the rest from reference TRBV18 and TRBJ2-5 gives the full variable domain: NAGVMQNPRHLVRRRGQEARLRCSPMKGHSHVYWYRQLPEEGLKFMVYLQKENIIDESGMPKERFSAEFPKEGPSILRIQQVVRGDSAAYFCASSPRYGRQETQYFGPGTRLLVL.

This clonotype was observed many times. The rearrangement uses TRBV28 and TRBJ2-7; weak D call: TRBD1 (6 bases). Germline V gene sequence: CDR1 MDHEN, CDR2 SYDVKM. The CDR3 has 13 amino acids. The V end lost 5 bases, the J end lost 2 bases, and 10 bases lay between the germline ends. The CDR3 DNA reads TGTGCCAGCAGTCCAGGGGATACCTACGAGCAGTACTTC. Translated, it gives CASSPGDTYEQYF.

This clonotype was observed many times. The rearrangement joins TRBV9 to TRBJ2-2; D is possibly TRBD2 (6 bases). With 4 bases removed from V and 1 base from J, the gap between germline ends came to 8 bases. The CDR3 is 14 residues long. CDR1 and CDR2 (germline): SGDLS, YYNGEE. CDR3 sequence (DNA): TGTGCCAGCAGCCGGGGGATGAACACCGGGGAGCTGTTTTTT. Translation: CASSRGMNTGELFF.

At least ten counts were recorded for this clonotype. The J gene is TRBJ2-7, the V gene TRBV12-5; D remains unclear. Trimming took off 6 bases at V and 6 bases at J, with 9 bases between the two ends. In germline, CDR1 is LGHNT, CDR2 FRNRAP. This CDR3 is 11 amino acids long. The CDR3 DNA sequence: TGTGCTAGTGGGTCAGGTTTCGAGCAGTACTTC. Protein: CASGSGFEQYF.

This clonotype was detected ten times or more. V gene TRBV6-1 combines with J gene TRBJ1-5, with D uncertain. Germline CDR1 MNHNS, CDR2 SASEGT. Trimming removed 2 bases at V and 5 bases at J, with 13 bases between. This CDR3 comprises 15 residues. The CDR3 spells CASSESVTDYQPQHF. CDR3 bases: TGTGCCAGCAGTGAATCGGTAACAGATTATCAGCCCCAGCATTTT.

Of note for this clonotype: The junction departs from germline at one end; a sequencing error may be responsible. The CDR3 loop reads CASSGQGDRGNGQFF. In nucleotides, the CDR3 is TGTGCCAGCAGTGGCCAAGGGGATCGTGGGAATGGGCAGTTCTTC. The chain links TRBV6-2 or TRBV6-3 to TRBJ2-1; a weak D match, TRBD1 (5 bases). This CDR3 region has 15 residues. The V gene's germline CDR1 is MNHEY and CDR2 SVGEGT.

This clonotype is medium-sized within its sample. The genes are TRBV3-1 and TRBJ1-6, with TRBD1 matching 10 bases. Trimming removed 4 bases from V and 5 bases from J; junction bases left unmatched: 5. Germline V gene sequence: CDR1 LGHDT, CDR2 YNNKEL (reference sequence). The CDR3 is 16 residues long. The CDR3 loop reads CASSRDRGMDNSPLHF. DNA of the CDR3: TGTGCCAGCAGCCGGGACAGGGGTATGGATAATTCACCCCTCCACTTT.

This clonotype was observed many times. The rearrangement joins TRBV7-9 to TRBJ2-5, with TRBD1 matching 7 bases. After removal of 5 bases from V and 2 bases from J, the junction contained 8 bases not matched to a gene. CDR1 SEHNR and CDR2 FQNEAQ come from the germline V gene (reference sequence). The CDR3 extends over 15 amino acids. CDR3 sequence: CASSPRDRYQETQYF. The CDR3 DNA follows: TGTGCCAGCAGCCCAAGGGACAGATATCAAGAGACCCAGTACTTC. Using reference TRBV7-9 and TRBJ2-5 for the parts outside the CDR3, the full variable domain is DTGVSQNPRHKITKRGQNVTFRCDPISEHNRLYWYRQTLGQGPEFLTYFQNEAQLEKSRLLSDRFSAERPKGSFSTLEIQRTEQGDSAMYLCASSPRDRYQETQYFGPGTRLLVL.

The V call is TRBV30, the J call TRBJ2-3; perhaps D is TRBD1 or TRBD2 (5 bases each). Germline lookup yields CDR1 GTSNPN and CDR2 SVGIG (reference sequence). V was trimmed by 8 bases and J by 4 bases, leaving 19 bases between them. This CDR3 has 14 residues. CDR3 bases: TGTGCCCTTTACTTCTTCAGGGACCCAGATACGCAGTATTTT. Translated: CALYFFRDPDTQYF.

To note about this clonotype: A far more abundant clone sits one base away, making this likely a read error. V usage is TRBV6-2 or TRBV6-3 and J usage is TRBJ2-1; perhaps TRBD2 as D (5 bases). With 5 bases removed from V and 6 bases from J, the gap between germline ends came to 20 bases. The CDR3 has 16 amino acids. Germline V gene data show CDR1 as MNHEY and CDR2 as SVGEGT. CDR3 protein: CASSQAHWEWGNEQFF. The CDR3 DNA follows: TGTGCCAGCAGTCAAGCGCATTGGGAGTGGGGCAATGAGCAGTTCTTC.

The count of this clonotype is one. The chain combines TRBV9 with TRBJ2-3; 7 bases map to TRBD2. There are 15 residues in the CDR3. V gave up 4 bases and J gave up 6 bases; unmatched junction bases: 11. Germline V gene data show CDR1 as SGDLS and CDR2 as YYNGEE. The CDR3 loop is CASSPRGLDYDTQYF. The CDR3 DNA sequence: TGTGCCAGCAGCCCCCGCGGACTAGATTATGATACGCAGTATTTT.

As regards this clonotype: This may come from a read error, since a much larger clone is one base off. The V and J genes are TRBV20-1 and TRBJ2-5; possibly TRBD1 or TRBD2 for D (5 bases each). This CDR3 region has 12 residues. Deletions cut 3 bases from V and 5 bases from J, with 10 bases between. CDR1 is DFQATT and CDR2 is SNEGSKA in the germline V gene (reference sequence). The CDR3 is CSASTEGETQYF. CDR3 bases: TGCAGTGCTAGCACCGAGGGGGAGACCCAGTACTTC.

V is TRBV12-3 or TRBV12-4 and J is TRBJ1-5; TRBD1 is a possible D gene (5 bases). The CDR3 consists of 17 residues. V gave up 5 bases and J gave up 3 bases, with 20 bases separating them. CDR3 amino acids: CASSGSPNRYINQPQHF. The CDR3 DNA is TGTGCCAGCAGTGGGTCCCCCAACAGGTATATCAATCAGCCCCAGCATTTT.

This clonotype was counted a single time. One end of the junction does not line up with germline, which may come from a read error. As DNA, the CDR3 is TGTGTCACCAGCAGCCTGGACAGAATGAACACTGAATCTTTCTTT. It encodes CVTSSLDRMNTESFF. The V and J genes are TRBV15 and TRBJ1-1; D might be TRBD1 (6 bases). CDR3 size: 15 residues. Per germline, CDR1 LNHNV and CDR2 YYDKDF (reference sequence).

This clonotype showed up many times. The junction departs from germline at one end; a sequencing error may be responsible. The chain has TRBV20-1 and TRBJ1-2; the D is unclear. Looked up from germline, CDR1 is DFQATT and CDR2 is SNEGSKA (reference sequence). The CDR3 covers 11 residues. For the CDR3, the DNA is TGCAGTGTTAGAGGCGGCTATGGCTACACCTTC. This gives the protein CSVRGGYGYTF.

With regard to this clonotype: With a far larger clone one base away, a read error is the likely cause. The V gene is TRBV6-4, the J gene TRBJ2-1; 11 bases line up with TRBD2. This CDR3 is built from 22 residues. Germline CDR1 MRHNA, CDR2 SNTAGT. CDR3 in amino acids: CAGSEAGDRSLLAGGPLDEQFF. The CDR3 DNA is TGTGCCGGCAGTGAAGCAGGGGACAGGAGCTTATTAGCGGGAGGGCCTTTAGATGAGCAGTTCTTC.

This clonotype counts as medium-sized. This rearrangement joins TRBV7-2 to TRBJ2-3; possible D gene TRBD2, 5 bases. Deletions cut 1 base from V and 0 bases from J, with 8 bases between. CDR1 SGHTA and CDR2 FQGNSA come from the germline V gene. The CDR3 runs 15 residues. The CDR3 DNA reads TGTGCCAGCAGCTTAGGAGGGATCAGCACAGATACGCAGTATTTT. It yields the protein CASSLGGISTDTQYF.

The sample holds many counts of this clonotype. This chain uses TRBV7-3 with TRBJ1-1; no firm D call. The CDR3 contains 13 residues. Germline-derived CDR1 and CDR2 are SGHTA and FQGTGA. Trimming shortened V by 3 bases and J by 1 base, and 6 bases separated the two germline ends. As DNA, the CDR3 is TGTGCCAGCAGCTTGGATTCGAACACTGAAGCTTTCTTT. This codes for CASSLDSNTEAFF.

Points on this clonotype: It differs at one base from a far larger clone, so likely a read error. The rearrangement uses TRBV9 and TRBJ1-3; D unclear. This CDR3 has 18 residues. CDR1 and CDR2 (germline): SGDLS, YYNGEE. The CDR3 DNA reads TGCGCCAACAGTGACTTTCTATACGGGGTTAGCTCTGGAAACACCATATATTTT. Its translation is CANSDFLYGVSSGNTIYF.

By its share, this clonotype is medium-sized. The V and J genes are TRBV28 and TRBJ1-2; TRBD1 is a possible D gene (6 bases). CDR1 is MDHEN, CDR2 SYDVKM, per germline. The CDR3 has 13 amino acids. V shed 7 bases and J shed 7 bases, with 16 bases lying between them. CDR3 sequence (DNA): TGTGCCAGCAAGACTCCGAGGGGGGGTGGCTACACCTTC. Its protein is CASKTPRGGGYTF.

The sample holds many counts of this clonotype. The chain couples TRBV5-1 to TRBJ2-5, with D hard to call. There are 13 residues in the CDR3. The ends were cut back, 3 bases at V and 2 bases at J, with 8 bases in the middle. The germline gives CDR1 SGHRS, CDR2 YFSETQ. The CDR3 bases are TGCGCCAGCAGCTATTGGGTTCAAGAGACCCAGTACTTC. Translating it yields CASSYWVQETQYF.

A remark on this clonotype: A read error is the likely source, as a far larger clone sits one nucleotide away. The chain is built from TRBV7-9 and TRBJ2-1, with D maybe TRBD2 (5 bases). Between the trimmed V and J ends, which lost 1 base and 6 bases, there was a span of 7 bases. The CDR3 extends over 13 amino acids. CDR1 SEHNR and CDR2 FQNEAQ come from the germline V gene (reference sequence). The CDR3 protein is CASSLVTTNEQFF. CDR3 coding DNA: TGTGCCAGCAGCTTAGTGACTACCAATGAGCAGTTCTTC.

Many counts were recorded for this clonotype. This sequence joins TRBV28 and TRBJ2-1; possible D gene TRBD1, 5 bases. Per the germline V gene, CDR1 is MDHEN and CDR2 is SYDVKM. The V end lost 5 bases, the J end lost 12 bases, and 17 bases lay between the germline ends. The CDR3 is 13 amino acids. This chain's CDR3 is CASSTGGSLLQFF. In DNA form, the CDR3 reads TGTGCCAGCAGTACAGGCGGCTCTCTATTGCAGTTCTTC. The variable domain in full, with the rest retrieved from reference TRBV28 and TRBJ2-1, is DVKVTQSSRYLVKRTGEKVFLECVQDMDHENMFWYRQDPGLGLRLIYFSYDVKMKEKGDIPEGYSVSREKKERFSLILESASTNQTSMYLCASSTGGSLLQFFGPGTRLTVL.

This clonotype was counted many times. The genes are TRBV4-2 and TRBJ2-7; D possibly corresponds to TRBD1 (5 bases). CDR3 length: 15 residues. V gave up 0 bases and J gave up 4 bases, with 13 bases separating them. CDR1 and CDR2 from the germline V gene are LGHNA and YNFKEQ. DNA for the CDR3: TGTGCCAGCAGCCAAGACACTGGGGCGTGGTACGAGCAGTACTTC. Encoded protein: CASSQDTGAWYEQYF.

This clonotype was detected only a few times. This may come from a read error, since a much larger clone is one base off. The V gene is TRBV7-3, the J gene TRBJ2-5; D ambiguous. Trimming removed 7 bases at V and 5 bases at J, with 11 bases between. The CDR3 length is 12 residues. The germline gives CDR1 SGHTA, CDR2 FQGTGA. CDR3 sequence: CASNSVRETQYF. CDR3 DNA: TGTGCCAGCAACTCGGTTAGGGAGACCCAGTACTTC.